This T cell receptor beta chain was profiled in a study of CD8 T cells in ankylosing spondylitis. General study findings and limits: A motif in TCR beta, a set of roughly eight highly homologous variants, appeared characteristic of ankylosing spondylitis blood.

Using its own MiXCR run on the 5' RACE reads, TCRdb lists one record per CDR3 protein. The sample carries roughly 670,000 distinct CDR3 sequences, under 20% recorded once. Germline CDR1 SSHAT, CDR2 FNYEAQ (reference sequence). J was trimmed by 8 bases and V by 2 bases; bases with no gene match: 3. This CDR3 is built from 13 residues. This clonotype appeared a few times. Its antigen is unknown. This sequence was found in a male donor with ankylosing spondylitis. The chain carries TRBV7-7 and TRBJ2-1, with 7 nucleotides matching TRBD1. Sequenced input: blood, either unsorted or a sorted T cell fraction (not recorded which). In DNA, the CDR3 is TGTGCCAGCAGCTTAAGAGGGGGCCATGAGCAGTTCTTC. Protein sequence: CASSLRGGHEQFF.